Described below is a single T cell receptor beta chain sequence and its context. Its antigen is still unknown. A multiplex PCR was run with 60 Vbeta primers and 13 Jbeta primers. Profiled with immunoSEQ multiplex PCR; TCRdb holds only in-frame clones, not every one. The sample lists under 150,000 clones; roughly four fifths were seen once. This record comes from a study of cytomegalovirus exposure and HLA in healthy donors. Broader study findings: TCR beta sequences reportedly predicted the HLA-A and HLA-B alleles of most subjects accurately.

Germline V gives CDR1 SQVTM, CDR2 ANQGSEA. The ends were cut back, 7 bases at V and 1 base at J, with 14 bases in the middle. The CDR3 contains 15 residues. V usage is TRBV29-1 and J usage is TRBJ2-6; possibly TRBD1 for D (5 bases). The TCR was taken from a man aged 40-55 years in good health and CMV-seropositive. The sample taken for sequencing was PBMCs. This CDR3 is CSARGQTSGANVLTF. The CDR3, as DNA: TGCAGCGCCAGAGGACAAACATCTGGGGCCAACGTCCTGACTTTC.